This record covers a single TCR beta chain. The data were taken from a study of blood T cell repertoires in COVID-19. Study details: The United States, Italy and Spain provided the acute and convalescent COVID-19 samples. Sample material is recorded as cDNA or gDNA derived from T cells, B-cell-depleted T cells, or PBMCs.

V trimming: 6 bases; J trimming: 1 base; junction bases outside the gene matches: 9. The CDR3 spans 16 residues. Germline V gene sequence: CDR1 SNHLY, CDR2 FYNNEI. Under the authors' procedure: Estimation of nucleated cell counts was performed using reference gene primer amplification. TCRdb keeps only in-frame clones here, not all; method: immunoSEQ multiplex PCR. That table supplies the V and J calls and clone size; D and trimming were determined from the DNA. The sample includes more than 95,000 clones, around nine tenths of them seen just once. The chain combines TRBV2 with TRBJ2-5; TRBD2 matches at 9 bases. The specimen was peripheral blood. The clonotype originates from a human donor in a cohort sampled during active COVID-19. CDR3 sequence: CASRDSGGESQETQYF. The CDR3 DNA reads TGTGCCAGCAGGGATAGCGGGGGCGAAAGCCAAGAGACCCAGTACTTC. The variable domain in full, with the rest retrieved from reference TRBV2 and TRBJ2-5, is EPEVTQTPSHQVTQMGQEVILRCVPISNHLYFYWYRQILGQKVEFLVSFYNNEISEKSEIFDDQFSVERPDGSNFTLKIRSTKLEDSAMYFCASRDSGGESQETQYFGPGTRLLVL.